These 21 T cell receptor beta chains came from one sample sequenced in a study of T cell responses to AZD1222 COVID-19 vaccine (dated by TCRdb to the early 2020s). This sample's time point label indicates: baseline before first vaccination. The library was produced with the immunoSEQ multiplex PCR assay. TCRdb mirrors the immuneACCESS table, restricted to in-frame sequences. Some clones are absent from its copies; in checked studies, under half trace to an unresolved V gene, and the reason for the others is unknown. This sample gives about 86,000 clones in total; almost 80% of them show up just once. The top ten constitute 21% of the sample. Sequencing was performed on peripheral blood, taken on day 0 of AZD1222 vaccination. All receptors come from an adult in good health.

This clone showed up just a few times. The chain uses TRBV2 and TRBJ1-5; 8 bases match TRBD1. Germline trimming cut 4 bases from V and 4 bases from J; bases unmatched to any gene: 6. The CDR3 has 15 amino acids. In germline, CDR1 is SNHLY, CDR2 FYNNEI. CDR3 residues: CASSVEDRENQPQHF. In DNA, the CDR3 is TGTGCCAGCAGTGTAGAGGACAGGGAGAATCAGCCCCAGCATTTT. Complete variable domain (other parts from reference TRBV2 and TRBJ1-5): EPEVTQTPSHQVTQMGQEVILRCVPISNHLYFYWYRQILGQKVEFLVSFYNNEISEKSEIFDDQFSVERPDGSNFTLKIRSTKLEDSAMYFCASSVEDRENQPQHFGDGTRLSIL.

This chain links TRBV12-3 or TRBV12-4 with TRBJ2-4, with D perhaps matching TRBD2 (6 bases). The germline V and J ends were trimmed by 6 bases and 9 bases, with 15 bases remaining between them. This CDR3 spans 13 amino acids. The CDR3 is CASSRTTVFIQYF. The CDR3 DNA reads TGTGCCAGCAGCAGGACTACCGTCTTCATTCAGTACTTC.

The V gene is TRBV2, the J gene TRBJ2-7; D remains ambiguous. CDR1 is SNHLY, CDR2 FYNNEI, per germline. Trimming cost V 6 bases and J 5 bases, with 8 bases left between them. The CDR3 totals 11 residues. The CDR3 protein is CASRVGDEQYF. The CDR3 nucleotides read TGTGCCAGCAGGGTGGGTGACGAGCAGTACTTC.

The gene calls are TRBV18 and TRBJ1-5; the D is unclear. This CDR3 has 16 residues. Trimming took off 3 bases at V and 7 bases at J, with 19 bases between the two ends. Germline V lookup: CDR1 KGHSH, CDR2 LQKENI. Here the CDR3 reads CASSPTSSLHEQPQHF. The CDR3 DNA reads as TGTGCCAGCTCACCGACGAGCAGCCTCCATGAGCAGCCCCAGCATTTT. Supplemented by reference TRBV18 and TRBJ1-5, the full variable domain reads NAGVMQNPRHLVRRRGQEARLRCSPMKGHSHVYWYRQLPEEGLKFMVYLQKENIIDESGMPKERFSAEFPKEGPSILRIQQVVRGDSAAYFCASSPTSSLHEQPQHFGDGTRLSIL.

The chain recombines TRBV27 with TRBJ1-2; D is uncertain. The CDR3 loop spans 13 amino acids. V shed 6 bases and J shed 3 bases, with 11 bases lying between them. CDR1 MNHEY and CDR2 SMNVEV come from the germline V gene (reference sequence). CDR3 loop: CASSLTGYYGYTF. In DNA, the CDR3 is TGTGCCAGCAGCCTCACGGGGTACTATGGCTACACCTTC.

V usage is TRBV7-9 and J usage is TRBJ2-1; 8 bases map to TRBD2. Trimming at V came to 1 base and at J to 4 bases, leaving 9 bases not matched to a gene. CDR3 length: 17 residues. Germline CDR1 is SEHNR and CDR2 is FQNEAQ (reference sequence). The CDR3 nucleotides are TGTGCCAGCAGCTTAGGATCCGCAGCGGGGGAATACAATGAGCAGTTCTTC. Translated, it gives CASSLGSAAGEYNEQFF.

This clone was found a few times. The chain couples TRBV24-1 to TRBJ2-5; D is uncertain. Trimming pared 1 base from V and 5 bases from J, leaving 13 bases between. This CDR3 contains 15 residues. Germline CDR1 and CDR2: KGHDR and SFDVKD. CDR3 region: CATSDFRLGKETQYF. The DNA for the CDR3 is TGTGCCACCAGTGATTTCCGGCTAGGAAAGGAGACCCAGTACTTC.

CDR3 sequence (DNA): TGTGCCATCAGTGACTTTGAACTAGCGGGAGCCCAAAGTGTCTACGAGCAGTACTTC. Its translation: CAISDFELAGAQSVYEQYF. J is TRBJ2-7 and V is TRBV10-3; 11 bases agree with TRBD2. The CDR3 runs to 19 residues. Losses at the gene ends were 3 bases for V and 3 bases for J; bases not matched to a gene: 16. Germline V gene sequence: CDR1 ENHRY, CDR2 SYGVKD.

The chain employs TRBV11-2 and TRBJ2-3, with D unclear. Trimming removed 7 bases at V and 3 bases at J, with 8 bases between. Per the germline V gene, CDR1 is SGHAT and CDR2 is FQNNGV. The CDR3 totals 12 residues. The CDR3 DNA follows: TGTGCCAGCACAAAGAGGACAGATACGCAGTATTTT. Amino acids: CASTKRTDTQYF.

The rearrangement links TRBV30 to TRBJ2-1, with unresolved D. The CDR3 loop spans 11 amino acids. V was shortened by 7 bases and J by 4 bases, with 8 bases between the two germline ends. The germline CDR1 and CDR2 sequences are GTSNPN and SVGIG (reference sequence). CDR3 sequence: CAFDLYNEQFF. CDR3 nucleotides: TGTGCCTTTGACTTGTACAATGAGCAGTTCTTC. The variable domain in full, completed from reference TRBV30 and TRBJ2-1, reads SQTIHQWPATLVQPVGSPLSLECTVEGTSNPNLYWYRQAAGRGLQLLFYSVGIGQISSEVPQNLSASRPQDRQFILSSKKLLLSDSGFYLCAFDLYNEQFFGPGTRLTVL.

The chain uses TRBV11-2 and TRBJ2-1, with D possibly being TRBD2 (5 bases). CDR1 and CDR2 (germline): SGHAT, FQNNGV. This CDR3 region has 14 residues. Between the trimmed V and J ends, which lost 5 bases and 1 base, there was a span of 9 bases. The CDR3 loop is CASSTGGSYNEQFF. The CDR3, as DNA: TGTGCCAGCAGCACTGGAGGTTCCTACAATGAGCAGTTCTTC.

V is TRBV10-3 and J is TRBJ2-4; 7 bases fit TRBD2. CDR1 ENHRY and CDR2 SYGVKD come from the germline V gene. CDR3 size: 17 residues. The J segment lost 3 bases and the V segment lost 0 bases, leaving 8 bases of the junction unmatched. CDR3 region: CAISESSSGLHKNIQYF. The CDR3 DNA is TGTGCCATCAGTGAGTCGTCTAGCGGCCTCCACAAAAACATTCAGTACTTC.

The rearrangement joins TRBV6-1 to TRBJ1-1; a weak D match, TRBD1 (6 bases). Germline CDR1 is MNHNS and CDR2 is SASEGT. The CDR3 consists of 13 residues. V lost 3 bases to trimming and J lost 11 bases, with 16 bases between them. The CDR3 protein is CASSDRALGAAFF. CDR3 coding DNA: TGTGCCAGCAGTGATCGGGCCCTGGGGGCCGCTTTCTTT.

This chain links TRBV30 with TRBJ2-1; 8 bases line up with TRBD2. The germline gives CDR1 GTSNPN, CDR2 SVGIG (reference sequence). V was pared by 2 bases and J by 8 bases, with 20 bases of the junction left unmatched. The CDR3 consists of 18 residues. CDR3 in DNA: TGTGCCTGGAGTATCCAGGTGGTAGCGGGGTCTGATGTGTATGAGCAGTTCTTC. Protein product: CAWSIQVVAGSDVYEQFF.

V is TRBV6-5 and J is TRBJ2-1, with 7 bases aligning to TRBD2. This CDR3 is built from 15 residues. CDR1 and CDR2 from the germline V gene are MNHEY and SVGAGI. V shed 3 bases, J shed 0 bases, and the junction held 2 bases outside the gene matches. The CDR3 spells CASSYGGSSYNEQFF. Written as DNA, the CDR3 is TGTGCCAGCAGTTATGGCGGGAGCTCCTACAATGAGCAGTTCTTC.

The V call is TRBV19, the J call TRBJ2-1, with TRBD2 identical over 7 bases. Per the germline V gene, CDR1 is LNHDA and CDR2 is SQIVND (reference sequence). This CDR3 region has 17 residues. J was trimmed by 4 bases and V by 2 bases; bases with no gene match: 11. The CDR3 region is CASSIRQTAGEYNEQFF. As DNA, the CDR3 is TGTGCCAGTAGTATACGCCAAACGGCGGGAGAGTACAATGAGCAGTTCTTC.

J is TRBJ1-2 and V is TRBV27; D is possibly TRBD1 (5 bases). Trimming stripped 0 bases from V and 5 bases from J, with 13 bases between. The CDR3 length is 15 residues. The germline V gene has CDR1 MNHEY and CDR2 SMNVEV (reference sequence). CDR3 bases: TGTGCCAGCAGTTTATCTAACGGGGCGTGGTATGGCTACACCTTC. It translates to CASSLSNGAWYGYTF.

In DNA, the CDR3 is TGTGCCAGCAGCTTATTGGGGTCTGGGGCCAACGTCCTGACTTTC. This translates into CASSLLGSGANVLTF. The V and J genes are TRBV7-9 and TRBJ2-6, with D unclear. The V gene lost 2 bases and the J gene lost 1 base, with 6 bases spanning the gap. There are 15 residues in the CDR3. The germline CDR1 and CDR2 sequences are SEHNR and FQNEAQ (reference sequence).

This clone was seen just once. V is TRBV2 and J is TRBJ2-1; 16 nucleotides align to TRBD2. The germline CDR1 and CDR2 sequences are SNHLY and FYNNEI. CDR3 length: 17 amino acids. With 9 bases clipped from V and 10 bases from J, the junction kept 15 bases outside the gene matches. This CDR3 reads CARGGTSGRAPMSEQFF. The CDR3 DNA sequence: TGTGCCAGAGGGGGGACTAGCGGGAGGGCGCCAATGTCGGAGCAGTTCTTC. Together with reference TRBV2 and TRBJ2-1, the CDR3 gives the full variable domain: EPEVTQTPSHQVTQMGQEVILRCVPISNHLYFYWYRQILGQKVEFLVSFYNNEISEKSEIFDDQFSVERPDGSNFTLKIRSTKLEDSAMYFCARGGTSGRAPMSEQFFGPGTRLTVL.

The V call is TRBV24-1, the J call TRBJ2-7; the D gene is possibly TRBD1 (6 bases). V was clipped by 3 bases and J by 1 base, with 9 bases between them. CDR1 is KGHDR, CDR2 SFDVKD, per germline. This CDR3 spans 14 amino acids. CDR3 sequence (DNA): TGTGCCACCAGTGATCGGACAGTTTCCTACGAGCAGTACTTC. It encodes CATSDRTVSYEQYF.

V usage is TRBV3-1 (or the pseudogene TRBV3-2) and J usage is TRBJ1-5; unclear D gene. The germline V gene encodes CDR1 LGHDT and CDR2 YNNKEL (reference sequence). The ends were cut back, 6 bases at V and 0 bases at J, with 12 bases in the middle. This CDR3 has 15 residues. The CDR3 nucleotides read TGTGCCAGCAGTTCCGACATCTATAGCAATCAGCCCCAGCATTTT. Residues: CASSSDIYSNQPQHF.